This T cell receptor (beta chain) was sequenced for a study of shared clonotypes between healthy human individuals. Findings and limits, study-wide: Inspection by rarefaction showed sorted-subset sequencing to be incomplete despite large depth. Since donors were few, the genetic and exposure-history diversity represented was limited.

Regarding this clone: No antigen is known for it.

Researchers partitioned CD4+ cells into CD45RA+ naive and CD45RA-negative memory subsets. The ends lost 5 bases at V and 6 bases at J; junction bases unmatched: 9. This CDR3 region has 15 residues. Germline CDR1 MNHNS, CDR2 SASEGT. Measured with immunoSEQ multiplex PCR; TCRdb has only the in-frame clones, and not every one. The sample carries roughly 2 million clones, roughly 96% recorded once. This sequence originates from a man aged 18 to 30 in good health. The chain is built from TRBV6-1 and TRBJ2-1; 8 bases line up with TRBD1. Sequencing input: naive CD4+ T cells sorted from blood. As to subset: CD45RA+ positively selected. The CDR3 DNA sequence: TGTGCCAGCAGTAAGGGACAGGCCCTAATCAATGAGCAGTTCTTC. This codes for CASSKGQALINEQFF.